Included here is one T cell receptor beta chain sequence, with context. Its antigen is undetermined. The germline gives CDR1 SGHRS, CDR2 YFSETQ. This CDR3 has 14 amino acids. Deletions cut 0 bases from V and 3 bases from J, with 8 bases between. The record originates from a study of long-term antiretroviral therapy in people with HIV. Findings of the study overall: Increased diversity was seen after ART, yet it remained lower than in transplant donor controls. Collection spanned 2004 to 2017; ART regimens may be less effective than current ones.

The assay used was immunoSEQ (version v3.0), run at survey level. The sequencing target was about 35,000-55,000 T-cell genomes per sample. Measured with immunoSEQ multiplex PCR; TCRdb has only the in-frame clones, and not every one. The table records about 21,000 clones, more than 75% of them present only once. This receptor was identified in a young man with HIV. The sample consisted of unsorted PBMCs, taken 0.2 years before starting antiretroviral therapy. The chain employs TRBV5-1 and TRBJ2-3; no clear D. DNA of the CDR3: TGCGCCAGCAGCTTGGCCCTAGGGACAGATACGCAGTATTTT. Protein product: CASSLALGTDTQYF.